The entry that follows covers one TCR beta chain sequence. Its specificity is not known. The protocol was immunoSEQ multiplex PCR, while the TCRdb copy is restricted to in-frame clones and leaves out a portion. Of 15,000 to 20,000 clones listed, over 75% are singletons. The sample comes from a study of tumor-infiltrating lymphocytes in localized non-small cell lung cancer. Trimming cost V 0 bases and J 3 bases, with 11 bases left between them. The CDR3 runs 15 residues. Germline-derived CDR1 and CDR2 are MNHEY and SVGAGI. The study's findings and limits: Tumors had more T cell infiltration than uninvolved lung, per TCRbeta sequencing and CD3 counts.

The sequenced sample consisted of uninvolved lung tissue not adjacent to the tumor. The chain links TRBV6-5 to TRBJ1-1; D is unresolved. This receptor was taken from a human donor with non-small cell lung cancer. The CDR3 sequence is CASSYSSGLDTEAFF. CDR3 bases: TGTGCCAGCAGTTACTCGAGCGGGTTGGACACTGAAGCTTTCTTT.